This T cell receptor beta chain was recorded in a study of T-cell reconstitution after alpha-beta-depleted transplantation in children. CDR3 size: 15 residues. Germline V gene sequence: CDR1 SGHRS, CDR2 YFSETQ. Trimming stripped 3 bases from V and 0 bases from J, with 13 bases between. Unique molecular identifiers were incorporated into the prepared TCRbeta library. TCRdb itself ran the PCR reads through MiXCR, one entry per CDR3 protein. The sample has some 530,000 distinct CDR3 sequences, about 12% seen once; the top ten hold more than 5.5%. This clonotype has a handful of counts. The sample here was PBMCs from the stem cell graft donor, taken from the stem cell graft. J is TRBJ2-7 and V is TRBV5-1; the D gene could be TRBD1 or TRBD2 (5 bases each). The source is a human donor who donated a stem cell graft to a child with combined immunodeficiency. In nucleotides, the CDR3 is TGCGCCAGCAGCTACTCTCGGGGCCCCTCCTACGAGCAGTACTTC. Translated, it gives CASSYSRGPSYEQYF.